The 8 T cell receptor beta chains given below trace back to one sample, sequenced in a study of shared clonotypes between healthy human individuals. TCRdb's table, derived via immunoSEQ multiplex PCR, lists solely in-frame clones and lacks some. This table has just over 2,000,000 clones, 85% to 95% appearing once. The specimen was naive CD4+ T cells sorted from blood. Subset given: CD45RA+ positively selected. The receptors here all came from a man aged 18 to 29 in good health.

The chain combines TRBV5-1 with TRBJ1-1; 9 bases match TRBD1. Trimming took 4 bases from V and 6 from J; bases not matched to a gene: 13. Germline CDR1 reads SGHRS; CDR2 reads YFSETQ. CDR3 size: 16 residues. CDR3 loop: CASSVEPSTGGSEAFF. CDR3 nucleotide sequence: TGCGCCAGCAGCGTGGAGCCCAGTACAGGGGGCTCTGAAGCTTTCTTT. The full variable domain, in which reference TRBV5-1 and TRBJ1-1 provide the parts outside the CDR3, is KAGVTQTPRYLIKTRGQQVTLSCSPISGHRSVSWYQQTPGQGLQFLFEYFSETQRNKGNFPGRFSGRQFSNSRSEMNVSTLELGDSALYLCASSVEPSTGGSEAFFGQGTRLTVV.

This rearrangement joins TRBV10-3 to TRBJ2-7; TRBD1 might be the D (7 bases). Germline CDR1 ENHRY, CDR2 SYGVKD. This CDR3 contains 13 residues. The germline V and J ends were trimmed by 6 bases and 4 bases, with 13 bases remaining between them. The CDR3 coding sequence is TGTGCCATCAGACCTCAGGGGGGTTACGAGCAGTACTTC. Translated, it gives CAIRPQGGYEQYF.

The CDR3 bases are TGTGCCAGCAGCACCGGGTTGACGGGAAATCAGCCCCAGCATTTT. It translates to CASSTGLTGNQPQHF. The chain carries TRBV7-2 and TRBJ1-5; the D is unclear. Trimming shortened V by 5 bases and J by 4 bases, and 15 bases separated the two germline ends. Germline V CDR1 and CDR2: SGHTA, FQGNSA. The CDR3 is 15 amino acids.

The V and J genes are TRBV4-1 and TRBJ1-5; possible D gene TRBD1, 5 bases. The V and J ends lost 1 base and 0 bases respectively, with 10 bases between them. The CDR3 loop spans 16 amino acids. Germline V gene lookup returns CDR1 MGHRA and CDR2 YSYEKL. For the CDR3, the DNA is TGCGCCAGCAGCCAAGGTTCTGGGGGTAGCAATCAGCCCCAGCATTTT. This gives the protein CASSQGSGGSNQPQHF.

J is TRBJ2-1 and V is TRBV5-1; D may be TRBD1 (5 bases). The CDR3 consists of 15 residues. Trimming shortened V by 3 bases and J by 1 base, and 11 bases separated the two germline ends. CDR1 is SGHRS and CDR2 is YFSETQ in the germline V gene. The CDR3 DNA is TGCGCCAGCAGCTCCAGGGCCCCTTCCTACAATGAGCAGTTCTTC. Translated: CASSSRAPSYNEQFF. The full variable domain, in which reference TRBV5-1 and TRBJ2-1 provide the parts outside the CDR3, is KAGVTQTPRYLIKTRGQQVTLSCSPISGHRSVSWYQQTPGQGLQFLFEYFSETQRNKGNFPGRFSGRQFSNSRSEMNVSTLELGDSALYLCASSSRAPSYNEQFFGPGTRLTVL.

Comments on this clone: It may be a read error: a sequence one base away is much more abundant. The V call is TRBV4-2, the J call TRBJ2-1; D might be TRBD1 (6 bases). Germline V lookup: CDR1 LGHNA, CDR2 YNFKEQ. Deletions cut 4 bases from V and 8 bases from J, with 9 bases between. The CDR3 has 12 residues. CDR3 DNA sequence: TGTGCCAGCAGCCCAAACAGGGATGAGCAGTTCTTC. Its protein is CASSPNRDEQFF.

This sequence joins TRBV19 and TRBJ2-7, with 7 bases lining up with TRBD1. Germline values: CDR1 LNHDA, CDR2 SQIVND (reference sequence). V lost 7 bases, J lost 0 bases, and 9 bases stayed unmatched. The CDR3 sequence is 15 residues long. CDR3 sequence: CASTERQGSSYEQYF. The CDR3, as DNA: TGTGCCAGTACCGAAAGACAGGGTAGCTCCTACGAGCAGTACTTC.

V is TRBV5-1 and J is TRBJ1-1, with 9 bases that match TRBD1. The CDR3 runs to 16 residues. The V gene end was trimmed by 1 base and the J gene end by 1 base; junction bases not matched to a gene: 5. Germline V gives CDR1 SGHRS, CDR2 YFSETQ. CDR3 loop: CASSLRTGGANTEAFF. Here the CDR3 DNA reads TGCGCCAGCAGCTTGCGAACAGGGGGCGCGAACACTGAAGCTTTCTTT.